This T cell receptor beta chain was captured by sequencing in a study of cytomegalovirus exposure and HLA in healthy donors. Study context: Falling in the Caucasian-associated ancestry cluster were about 80% of approximately 400 genotyped donors. Study-wide results and caveats: The likely explanation for a cluster of highly shared sequence variants was sequencing artifact. Cytomegalovirus association was assigned to about 180 TCR beta chains. Earlier analysis yielded a pattern in which most TCR beta V segments were productive about 90% or about 30% of the time.

As to this clone: Its specificity is not known.

V lost 2 bases and J lost 7; bases outside the gene matches: 11. Germline V gene sequence: CDR1 SGHDN, CDR2 FVKESK. The CDR3 extends over 15 amino acids. The PCR ran on 60 Vbeta and 13 Jbeta primers. Sequencing used immunoSEQ multiplex PCR; TCRdb keeps in-frame clones, though not all of them. Recorded here are 35,000 to 45,000 clones; the top ten clones represent roughly 3.3%. This chain connects TRBV14 to TRBJ2-7; 7 nucleotides agree with TRBD1. The sequence derives from a woman aged 25 to 39 in good health and CMV-seropositive. The sequenced sample was PBMCs. Written as DNA, the CDR3 is TGTGCCAGCAGCCAAAGCGACAGGGTCTATGGAGAGCAGTACTTC. Translation: CASSQSDRVYGEQYF.